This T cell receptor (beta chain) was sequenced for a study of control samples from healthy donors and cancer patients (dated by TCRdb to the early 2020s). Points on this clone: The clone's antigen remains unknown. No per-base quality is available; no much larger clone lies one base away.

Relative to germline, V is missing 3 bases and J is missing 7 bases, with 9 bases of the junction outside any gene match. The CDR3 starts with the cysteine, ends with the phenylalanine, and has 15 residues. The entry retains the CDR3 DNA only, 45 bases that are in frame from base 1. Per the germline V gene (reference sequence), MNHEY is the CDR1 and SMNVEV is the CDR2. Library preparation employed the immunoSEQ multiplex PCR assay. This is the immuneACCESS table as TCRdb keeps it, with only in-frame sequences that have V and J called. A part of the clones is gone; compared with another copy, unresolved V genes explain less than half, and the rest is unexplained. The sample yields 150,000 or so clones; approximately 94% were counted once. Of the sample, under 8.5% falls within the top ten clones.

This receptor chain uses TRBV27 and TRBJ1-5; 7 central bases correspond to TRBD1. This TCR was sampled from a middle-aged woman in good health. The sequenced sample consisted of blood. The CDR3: CASSLENRGGQPQHF. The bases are TGTGCCAGCAGTTTGGAGAACAGGGGAGGACAGCCCCAGCATTTT.